The next 26 T cell receptor beta chains were all read from a single sample in a study of T cells after yellow fever vaccination (dated by TCRdb to about 2019). Library method: 5' RACE. The reads were generated on an Illumina NovaSeq 6000. The public reads were reanalyzed by TCRdb: fastp trimming at Q25, MiXCR alignment, in-frame beta chains only. Entries are consolidated by CDR3 protein sequence, retaining the most common genes and DNA. The table for this sample lists about 320,000 distinct CDR3 sequences; roughly 10% of them were counted only once. About 3% of the sample is taken by the ten largest. Interpreted using the paper, the treatment or condition label stands for: live attenuated yellow fever vaccine strain. Here the sequenced sample was CD4+ T cells sorted from PBMCs, taken 45 days after the yellow fever booster vaccination. These receptors originate from a man younger than 30 who received the YFV17D yellow fever vaccine.

V is TRBV14 and J is TRBJ2-7; 7 bases are shared with TRBD1. Germline V gene lookup returns CDR1 SGHDN and CDR2 FVKESK. CDR3 length equals 14 residues. V lost 3 bases and J lost 0; bases outside the gene matches: 2. Here the CDR3 reads CASSQTGSSYEQYF. The CDR3 DNA reads TGTGCCAGCAGCCAGACAGGGAGCTCCTACGAGCAGTACTTC.

This clonotype was counted many times. V gene TRBV29-1 combines with J gene TRBJ1-1; the D is unclear. The CDR3 consists of 12 residues. Deletions cut 3 bases from V and 3 bases from J, with 8 bases between. In germline, CDR1 is SQVTM, CDR2 ANQGSEA. CDR3 DNA: TGCAGCGTTGATCCAGCCTACACTGAAGCTTTCTTT. It codes for CSVDPAYTEAFF.

There are a few counts of this clonotype. The rearrangement uses TRBV7-2 and TRBJ1-3, with a possible D match to TRBD1 (5 bases). V lost 5 bases, J lost 4 bases, and 15 bases lay in between. This CDR3 spans 15 amino acids. CDR1 is SGHTA and CDR2 is FQGNSA in the germline V gene. CDR3 in DNA: TGTGCCAGCAGCCCCCCCGGGGCGCGAGGAAACACCATATATTTT. This encodes CASSPPGARGNTIYF.

Ten or more counts support this clonotype. This chain links TRBV27 with TRBJ2-5; D tentatively reads TRBD1 or TRBD2 (5 bases each). This CDR3 spans 15 amino acids. From germline, CDR1 is MNHEY and CDR2 SMNVEV (reference sequence). Trimming removed 7 bases at V and 1 base at J, with 16 bases between. Here the CDR3 reads CASTSNRDVQETQYF. DNA of the CDR3: TGTGCCAGCACCTCCAACCGGGACGTCCAAGAGACCCAGTACTTC.

The sample holds a few counts of this clonotype. The chain recombines TRBV5-1 with TRBJ2-3; D is uncertain. With 3 bases removed from V and 0 bases from J, the gap between germline ends came to 17 bases. Germline V gives CDR1 SGHRS, CDR2 YFSETQ. CDR3 length: 17 amino acids. The CDR3 region is CASSWAASPGSTDTQYF. The CDR3 DNA sequence: TGCGCCAGCAGCTGGGCGGCTAGTCCAGGAAGCACAGATACGCAGTATTTT.

This clonotype showed up just a few times. CDR3 residues: CASKWYGGIQYF. The CDR3 region has the DNA TGTGCCAGCAAGTGGTATGGAGGCATTCAGTACTTC. This chain joins TRBV6-2 or TRBV6-3 and TRBJ2-4, with D possibly being TRBD2 (5 bases). The germline CDR1 and CDR2 sequences are MNHEY and SVGEGT. The CDR3 is made up of 12 amino acids. V lost 7 bases to trimming and J lost 9 bases, with 13 bases between them.

The chain carries TRBV7-9 and TRBJ1-2; D call uncertain. CDR1 is SEHNR and CDR2 is FQNEAQ in the germline V gene (reference sequence). Trimming left V 5 bases short and J 3 bases short, with 4 bases between. CDR3 size: 11 residues. The CDR3 nucleotides read TGTGCCAGCAGCGCCTACTATGGCTACACCTTC. As protein: CASSAYYGYTF.

The chain combines TRBV6-2 or TRBV6-3 with TRBJ2-3, with no clear D. Trimming pared 3 bases from V and 5 bases from J, leaving 9 bases between. Germline values: CDR1 MNHEY, CDR2 SVGEGT. This CDR3 is built from 13 residues. The CDR3 sequence is CASSYPLGDTQYF. Written as DNA, the CDR3 is TGTGCCAGCAGTTATCCCCTGGGAGATACGCAGTATTTT.

This clonotype was seen ten or more times. The V and J genes are TRBV5-1 and TRBJ2-5; possibly TRBD2 for D (7 bases). The V gene lost 4 bases and the J gene lost 5 bases, with 15 bases spanning the gap. Germline CDR1 and CDR2: SGHRS and YFSETQ. This CDR3 contains 14 residues. The CDR3 loop is CASSVGGGEETQYF. The CDR3 region has the DNA TGCGCCAGCAGCGTTGGCGGGGGCGAGGAGACCCAGTACTTC.

This chain joins TRBV30 and TRBJ1-2; D unresolved. Per the germline V gene, CDR1 is GTSNPN and CDR2 is SVGIG (reference sequence). With 4 bases removed from V and 4 bases from J, the gap between germline ends came to 13 bases. This CDR3 is 13 amino acids long. DNA of the CDR3: TGTGCCTGGAACGCCGACCAGACCTATGGCTACACCTTC. Encoded protein: CAWNADQTYGYTF.

In this sample, this clonotype turned up a few times. V and J are TRBV7-2 and TRBJ1-6; TRBD1 agrees at 12 bases. Trimming took 1 base from V and 9 from J; bases not matched to a gene: 10. Germline V gene lookup returns CDR1 SGHTA and CDR2 FQGNSA. CDR3 size: 18 residues. The CDR3 loop reads CASSLVAGTGGIGSPLHF. For the CDR3, the DNA is TGTGCCAGCAGCTTAGTGGCCGGGACAGGGGGCATCGGTTCACCCCTCCACTTT.

This clonotype has at least ten counts. The chain combines TRBV3-1 with TRBJ2-5; the D gene is possibly TRBD1 (6 bases). V was shortened by 4 bases and J by 5 bases, with 17 bases between the two germline ends. CDR1 is LGHDT, CDR2 YNNKEL, per germline (reference sequence). The CDR3 contains 15 residues. In DNA form, the CDR3 reads TGTGCCAGCAGCCTACGACAGGCTGCCGGGGAGACCCAGTACTTC. This sequence encodes CASSLRQAAGETQYF.

This clonotype was observed a few times. The rearrangement uses TRBV12-3 or TRBV12-4 and TRBJ2-3; D may be TRBD2 (5 bases). The CDR3 is 12 amino acids. V was trimmed by 7 bases and J by 6 bases, leaving 11 bases between them. Here the CDR3 DNA reads TGTGCCAGCACCTTCAGGAGGGATACGCAGTATTTT. Protein: CASTFRRDTQYF.

The gene calls are TRBV6-2 or TRBV6-3 and TRBJ2-1, with a weak D call TRBD2 (6 bases). CDR3 length: 19 residues. Germline V gives CDR1 MNHEY, CDR2 SVGEGT. V was shortened by 6 bases and J by 4 bases, with 28 bases between the two germline ends. CDR3 sequence: CASSKTSRNRDSLYNEQFF. The CDR3, as DNA: TGTGCCAGCAGCAAGACTTCCAGAAACCGGGACTCTTTATACAATGAGCAGTTCTTC.

This chain connects TRBV5-1 to TRBJ2-1; TRBD1 aligns across 7 bases. With V trimmed by 2 bases and J by 12 bases, 8 bases remained unmatched. From germline, CDR1 is SGHRS and CDR2 YFSETQ. CDR3 length: 13 residues. Written as DNA, the CDR3 is TGCGCCAGCAGCTTCGGGCAGGGGGAAGGGCAGTTCTTC. The encoded protein is CASSFGQGEGQFF.

J is TRBJ1-5 and V is TRBV18; TRBD1 is a possible D gene (5 bases). V was trimmed by 2 bases and J by 4 bases, leaving 9 bases between them. Germline V gene lookup returns CDR1 KGHSH and CDR2 LQKENI. The CDR3 is 14 amino acids. The CDR3 loop reads CASSPKNRNQPQHF. CDR3 DNA sequence: TGTGCCAGCTCACCAAAGAACAGGAATCAGCCCCAGCATTTT.

A few counts support this clonotype. V is TRBV28 and J is TRBJ1-2, with D hard to call. This CDR3 spans 15 amino acids. Germline CDR1 MDHEN, CDR2 SYDVKM. V was cut by 5 bases and J by 4 bases, with 17 bases left in between. The CDR3 is CASSVHGRRVYGYTF. The CDR3 coding sequence is TGTGCCAGCAGTGTACACGGGAGGAGGGTCTATGGCTACACCTTC.

The chain links TRBV5-4 to TRBJ2-5, with D perhaps TRBD1 or TRBD2 (5 bases each). The CDR3 covers 13 residues. CDR1 SGHNT and CDR2 YYREEE come from the germline V gene (reference sequence). Trimming took 3 bases from V and 0 from J, leaving 6 bases between them. The CDR3 spells CASSWGNQETQYF. The CDR3 DNA sequence: TGTGCCAGCAGCTGGGGGAACCAAGAGACCCAGTACTTC.

Ten or more counts support this clonotype. The chain couples TRBV6-6 to TRBJ2-3; D possibly corresponds to TRBD2 (6 bases). CDR1 and CDR2 (germline): MNHNY, SVGAGI (reference sequence). This CDR3 is 16 amino acids long. Trimming removed 2 bases from V and 4 bases from J, with 16 bases in between. CDR3 nucleotide sequence: TGTGCCAGCAGTTACCAAGTGACTAGGACCGCAGATACGCAGTATTTT. It encodes CASSYQVTRTADTQYF.

The chain joins TRBV9 to TRBJ2-5; D possibly corresponds to TRBD2 (5 bases). The CDR3 has 15 amino acids. The germline V and J ends were trimmed by 6 bases and 5 bases, with 20 bases remaining between them. Germline V gene sequence: CDR1 SGDLS, CDR2 YYNGEE. The DNA of the CDR3 is TGTGCCAGCAATGTCCGGGGTTTGGTAAGGGAGACCCAGTACTTC. Residues: CASNVRGLVRETQYF.

The table lists this clonotype with a count of one. The gene calls are TRBV5-4 and TRBJ2-3; D call uncertain. V lost 9 bases, J lost 2 bases, and 13 bases lay in between. Germline CDR1 reads SGHNT; CDR2 reads YYREEE (reference sequence). The CDR3 extends over 13 amino acids. Written as DNA, the CDR3 is TGTGCCACTACTCATACCAACACAGATACGCAGTATTTT. It specifies CATTHTNTDTQYF.

The chain couples TRBV5-4 to TRBJ2-3, with D possibly TRBD1 on 5 matching bases. CDR1 is SGHNT and CDR2 is YYREEE in the germline V gene (reference sequence). The CDR3 extends over 12 amino acids. Trimming pared 2 bases from V and 12 bases from J, leaving 13 bases between. CDR3 sequence (DNA): TGTGCCAGCAGCTTAGAGAACAGGCCCCAGTATTTT. The encoded protein is CASSLENRPQYF. The variable domain in full, with the rest retrieved from reference TRBV5-4 and TRBJ2-3, is ETGVTQSPTHLIKTRGQQVTLRCSSQSGHNTVSWYQQALGQGPQFIFQYYREEENGRGNFPPRFSGLQFPNYSSELNVNALELDDSALYLCASSLENRPQYFGPGTRLTVL.

This chain uses TRBV7-9 with TRBJ2-1, with D uncertain. Germline V gene sequence: CDR1 SEHNR, CDR2 FQNEAQ (reference sequence). The V gene lost 1 base and the J gene lost 4 bases, with 5 bases spanning the gap. This CDR3 region has 13 residues. Written as DNA, the CDR3 is TGTGCCAGCAGCTTAGTTTTGTACAATGAGCAGTTCTTC. It is translated as CASSLVLYNEQFF.

This clonotype was recorded many times. V is TRBV25-1 and J is TRBJ1-1; D remains ambiguous. The CDR3 consists of 14 residues. V was clipped by 7 bases and J by 0 bases, with 12 bases between them. The V gene's germline CDR1 is MGHDK and CDR2 SYGVNS. The CDR3 loop reads CASIRSEVNTEAFF. The CDR3 region has the DNA TGTGCCAGCATAAGGTCTGAGGTGAACACTGAAGCTTTCTTT.

The chain employs TRBV20-1 and TRBJ2-1; D is undetermined. This CDR3 is built from 12 residues. Deletions cut 1 base from V and 11 bases from J, with 12 bases between. Looked up from germline, CDR1 is DFQATT and CDR2 is SNEGSKA (reference sequence). The CDR3 region has the DNA TGCAGTGCTAGAGGTCTAGAGAATCAGCAGTTCTTC. It translates to CSARGLENQQFF.

This clonotype showed up just a few times. The chain carries TRBV6-5 and TRBJ1-5; maybe TRBD1 (5 bases). V dropped 2 bases and J dropped 4 bases, with 9 bases sitting between them. The CDR3 contains 14 residues. Per germline, CDR1 MNHEY and CDR2 SVGAGI. The CDR3 nucleotides read TGTGCCAGCAGTTACAGGGACGCTAATCAGCCCCAGCATTTT. It encodes CASSYRDANQPQHF.